This TCR beta chain was obtained from a study of OX40 agonist ivuxolimab in advanced cancers. Turning to the study itself: Among those enrolled, mean age was approximately 60 years (range roughly 23 to 85) and 70% to 85% were male.

With regard to this clone: Its antigen is not identified.

Germline V gene sequence: CDR1 LNHDA, CDR2 SQIVND (reference sequence). Trimming left V 3 bases short and J 8 bases short, with 11 bases between. The length of the CDR3 is 13 residues. General study points: Dose levels from 0.1 to 3.0 mg/kg saw CD4+ and CD8+ blood T cells expand clonally by week 6. Expanded peripheral T cell antigen specificity was not determined.

The protocol was immunoSEQ multiplex PCR, while the TCRdb copy is restricted to in-frame clones and leaves out a portion. The sample includes about 90,000 clones, more than 80% of them seen just once. The V and J genes are TRBV19 and TRBJ1-3; no clear D gene. The TCR sequence derives from an adult with an advanced solid tumor such as melanoma, head and neck, liver or kidney cancer. This material consisted of CD4+ or CD8+ T cells sorted from blood, taken in a trial of the OX40 agonist ivuxolimab. In DNA form, the CDR3 reads TGTGCCAGTAGTATTTTCGTTCGGGACACCATATATTTT. This sequence encodes CASSIFVRDTIYF.